The 19 T cell receptor beta chains below come from one sample, sequenced in a study of blood T cell repertoires in COVID-19. Only in-frame clones appear in the TCRdb table, and some are missing; sequencing was by immunoSEQ multiplex PCR. The table has about 290,000 clones, around 81% seen once. Material: peripheral blood. These receptors all stem from a woman between 50 and 59 years old with active or convalescent COVID-19.

The chain combines TRBV3-1 (or the pseudogene TRBV3-2) with TRBJ1-6, with D uncertain. The CDR3 runs to 16 residues. Trimming took 1 base from V and 7 from J, leaving 14 bases between them. Germline loops: CDR1 LGHDT, CDR2 YNNKEL (reference sequence). The CDR3 nucleotides are TGTGCCAGCAGCCAAGCCGTAGGTATAGCAAATTCACCCCTCCACTTT. This encodes CASSQAVGIANSPLHF.

The genes are TRBV28 and TRBJ2-1; weak D call: TRBD1 (6 bases). V dropped 6 bases and J dropped 0 bases, with 15 bases sitting between them. CDR1 is MDHEN and CDR2 is SYDVKM in the germline V gene. The CDR3 contains 16 residues. CDR3 amino acids: CASSTNRVSSYNEQFF. The CDR3 DNA is TGTGCCAGCAGCACAAACAGGGTTAGCTCCTACAATGAGCAGTTCTTC.

Concerning this clone: Other DNA sequences from this sample encode an identical CDR3 as well. The CDR3 nucleotides are TGTGCCACCAGTGATTCGAACTATGGCTACACCTTC. As protein: CATSDSNYGYTF. The chain recombines TRBV24-1 with TRBJ1-2; D call uncertain. From germline, CDR1 is KGHDR and CDR2 SFDVKD. Trimming took 2 bases from V and 2 from J, leaving 2 bases between them. The CDR3 runs 12 residues.

The rearrangement joins TRBV15 to TRBJ1-2, with a weak D call TRBD1 (5 bases). Trimming removed 0 bases at V and 8 bases at J, with 19 bases between. CDR1 is LNHNV and CDR2 is YYDKDF in the germline V gene (reference sequence). There are 16 residues in the CDR3. This CDR3 is CATSRDKSGVEGGYTF. DNA of the CDR3: TGTGCCACCAGCAGAGATAAGTCGGGGGTGGAAGGCGGCTACACCTTC.

The V call is TRBV7-2, the J call TRBJ1-1; D possibly corresponds to TRBD1 (5 bases). V lost 2 bases and J lost 4, with 11 bases in between. CDR1 and CDR2 (germline): SGHTA, FQGNSA. CDR3 size: 14 residues. The CDR3 reads CASSLRGIGTEAFF. In nucleotides, the CDR3 is TGTGCCAGCAGCTTAAGGGGAATCGGCACTGAAGCTTTCTTT.

The chain uses TRBV28 and TRBJ2-1; perhaps TRBD1 as D (6 bases). This CDR3 spans 15 amino acids. CDR1 is MDHEN and CDR2 is SYDVKM in the germline V gene. V lost 7 bases to trimming and J lost 3 bases, with 16 bases between them. The CDR3 coding sequence is TGTGCCAGCATCCCGGACAGCCGGGTCTACAATGAGCAGTTCTTC. As protein: CASIPDSRVYNEQFF.

The chain uses TRBV3-1 (or the pseudogene TRBV3-2) and TRBJ1-3, with D uncertain. V was cut by 1 base and J by 1 base, with 11 bases left in between. CDR1 and CDR2 from the germline V gene are LGHDT and YNNKEL (reference sequence). This CDR3 region has 16 residues. The CDR3 loop reads CASSQVPRESGNTIYF. The CDR3 DNA sequence: TGTGCCAGCAGCCAAGTTCCCCGCGAATCTGGAAACACCATATATTTT.

The chain uses TRBV5-1 and TRBJ2-1; D might be TRBD2 (6 bases). Germline CDR1 and CDR2: SGHRS and YFSETQ. V lost 0 bases, J lost 10 bases, and 11 bases lay in between. The CDR3 is made up of 13 amino acids. The CDR3 is CASSLGGAEEQFF. As DNA, the CDR3 is TGCGCCAGCAGCTTGGGCGGGGCAGAAGAGCAGTTCTTC.

The chain carries TRBV5-8 and TRBJ2-1; 12 bases map to TRBD2. The CDR3 runs to 17 residues. Trimming took 3 bases from V and 2 from J; bases not matched to a gene: 6. CDR1 and CDR2 (germline): SGHTS, YDEGEE. CDR3 nucleotides: TGTGCCAGCAGCTCGACTAGCGGGAGTATCCCCTACAATGAGCAGTTCTTC. Translating it yields CASSSTSGSIPYNEQFF.

CDR3 in amino acids: CASSRRSDGELFF. CDR3 nucleotide sequence: TGTGCCAGTAGCCGTAGATCCGACGGGGAGCTGTTTTTT. V usage is TRBV19 and J usage is TRBJ2-2; no clear D. Germline loops: CDR1 LNHDA, CDR2 SQIVND (reference sequence). The V and J ends lost 6 bases and 7 bases respectively, with 12 bases between them. This CDR3 region has 13 residues.

This sequence joins TRBV28 and TRBJ2-5; D may be TRBD1 (6 bases). This CDR3 contains 15 residues. Germline CDR1 MDHEN, CDR2 SYDVKM. V was clipped by 2 bases and J by 5 bases, with 15 bases between them. CDR3 bases: TGTGCCAGCAGTTTAGGGCGGTACAGGGACGAGACCCAGTACTTC. This codes for CASSLGRYRDETQYF.

The rearrangement uses TRBV18 and TRBJ1-2; TRBD1 matches at 7 bases. V gave up 2 bases and J gave up 3 bases; unmatched junction bases: 12. The V gene's germline CDR1 is KGHSH and CDR2 LQKENI. The CDR3 is 17 amino acids. For the CDR3, the DNA is TGTGCCAGCTCACCAAAAAACAGGGGCCCCGTACACTATGGCTACACCTTC. Amino acids: CASSPKNRGPVHYGYTF.

There are a few counts of this clone. J is TRBJ1-2 and V is TRBV19; D is ambiguous. The V end lost 2 bases, the J end lost 8 bases, and 18 bases lay between the germline ends. The CDR3 contains 15 residues. Germline V gene lookup returns CDR1 LNHDA and CDR2 SQIVND (reference sequence). CDR3 nucleotide sequence: TGTGCCAGTAGTATATCAGTCAGGATCCCTCTGGGCTACACCTTC. It yields the protein CASSISVRIPLGYTF. Looking up the rest from reference TRBV19 and TRBJ1-2 gives the full variable domain: DGGITQSPKYLFRKEGQNVTLSCEQNLNHDAMYWYRQDPGQGLRLIYYSQIVNDFQKGDIAEGYSVSREKKESFPLTVTSAQKNPTAFYLCASSISVRIPLGYTFGSGTRLTVV.

The chain uses TRBV28 and TRBJ1-1; 7 bases align to TRBD1. Germline trimming cut 5 bases from V and 2 bases from J; bases unmatched to any gene: 11. In germline, CDR1 is MDHEN, CDR2 SYDVKM. There are 16 residues in the CDR3. CDR3 bases: TGTGCCAGCAGTCCAGGGACAGCGAGATTAAACACTGAAGCTTTCTTT. It encodes CASSPGTARLNTEAFF. The entire variable domain, with the rest obtained from reference TRBV28 and TRBJ1-1, is as follows: DVKVTQSSRYLVKRTGEKVFLECVQDMDHENMFWYRQDPGLGLRLIYFSYDVKMKEKGDIPEGYSVSREKKERFSLILESASTNQTSMYLCASSPGTARLNTEAFFGQGTRLTVV.

The rearrangement uses TRBV9 and TRBJ2-7, with 8 bases that match TRBD1. The CDR3 covers 15 residues. In germline, CDR1 is SGDLS, CDR2 YYNGEE. V was clipped by 4 bases and J by 5 bases; unmatched bases: 11. CDR3 loop: CASSFHGQGSDEQYF. The CDR3 DNA reads TGTGCCAGCAGCTTCCACGGACAGGGTTCTGACGAGCAGTACTTC.

The chain links TRBV24-1 to TRBJ2-1, with a weak D call TRBD2 (6 bases). V was shortened by 3 bases and J by 5 bases, with 13 bases between the two germline ends. CDR1 and CDR2 from the germline V gene are KGHDR and SFDVKD. This CDR3 is 15 amino acids long. The CDR3 sequence is CATSDLLANNNEQFF. CDR3 coding DNA: TGTGCCACCAGTGATCTCCTAGCGAACAACAATGAGCAGTTCTTC.

This clone was seen once. V usage is TRBV2 and J usage is TRBJ1-5; 11 bases match TRBD1. The CDR3 loop spans 15 amino acids. The junction had 4 bases not matched to a gene; V was cut back by 5 bases and J by 4 bases. Germline V lookup: CDR1 SNHLY, CDR2 FYNNEI. This chain's CDR3 is CASSNGQGANQPQHF. The CDR3 nucleotides read TGTGCCAGCAGTAACGGACAGGGGGCGAATCAGCCCCAGCATTTT.

CDR3 protein: CASSLVRGRGYEQYF. DNA of the CDR3: TGTGCCAGCAGCTTAGTAAGGGGGCGAGGCTACGAGCAGTACTTC. This chain joins TRBV13 and TRBJ2-7; 7 bases match TRBD1. V lost 1 base and J lost 3; bases outside the gene matches: 6. The CDR3 runs 15 residues. Germline V gene sequence: CDR1 PRHDT, CDR2 FYEKMQ (reference sequence).

CDR3 in DNA: TGTGCCAGCAGTTTGAACAGGGTCGGCTACACCTTC. It translates to CASSLNRVGYTF. The chain recombines TRBV12-3 or TRBV12-4 with TRBJ1-2, with TRBD1 as a possible D gene (6 bases). The V end was cut by 3 bases, the J end by 8 bases, with 10 bases between. CDR3 length: 12 amino acids.